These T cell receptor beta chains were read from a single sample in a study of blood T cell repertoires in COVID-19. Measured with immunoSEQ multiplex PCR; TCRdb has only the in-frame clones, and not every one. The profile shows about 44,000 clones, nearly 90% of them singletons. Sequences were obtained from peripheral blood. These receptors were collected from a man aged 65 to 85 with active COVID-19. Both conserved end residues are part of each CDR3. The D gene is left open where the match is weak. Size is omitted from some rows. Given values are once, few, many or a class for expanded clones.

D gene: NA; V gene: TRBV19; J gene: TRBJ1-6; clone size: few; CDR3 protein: CASSGGTSNSPLHF; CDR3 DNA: TGTGCCAGTAGTGGTGGGACATCCAATTCACCCCTCCACTTT
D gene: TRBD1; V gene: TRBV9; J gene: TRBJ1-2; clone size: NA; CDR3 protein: CASSVLPGVTGRYGYTF; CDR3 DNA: TGTGCCAGCAGCGTACTCCCGGGGGTGACAGGGAGGTATGGCTACACCTTC
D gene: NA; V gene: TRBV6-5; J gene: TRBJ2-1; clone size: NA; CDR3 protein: CASSYHGGPYNEQFF; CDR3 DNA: TGTGCCAGCAGTTACCACGGGGGACCCTACAATGAGCAGTTCTTC
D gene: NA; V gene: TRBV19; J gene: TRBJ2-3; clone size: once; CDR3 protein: CASNGLQGTDTQYF; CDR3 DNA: TGTGCCAGTAATGGTCTCCAGGGCACAGATACGCAGTATTTT
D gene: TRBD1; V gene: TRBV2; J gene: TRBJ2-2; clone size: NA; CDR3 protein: CASSVNRGRTGELFF; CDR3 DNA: TGTGCCAGCAGTGTCAACAGGGGGCGGACCGGGGAGCTGTTTTTT
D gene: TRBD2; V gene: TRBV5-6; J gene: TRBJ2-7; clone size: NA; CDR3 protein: CASSLSSGGIAYEQYF; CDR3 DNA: TGTGCCAGCAGCTTATCCAGCGGGGGTATTGCCTACGAGCAGTACTTC
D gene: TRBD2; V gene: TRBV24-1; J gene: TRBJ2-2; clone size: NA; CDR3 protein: CATSDPGLAGGGELFF; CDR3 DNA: TGTGCCACCAGTGATCCGGGACTAGCGGGGGGCGGGGAGCTGTTTTTT
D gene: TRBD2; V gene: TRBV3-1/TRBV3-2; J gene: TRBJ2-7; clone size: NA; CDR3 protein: CASSQRGGRNEQYF; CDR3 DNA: TGTGCCAGCAGCCAGCGGGGGGGCCGTAACGAGCAGTACTTC
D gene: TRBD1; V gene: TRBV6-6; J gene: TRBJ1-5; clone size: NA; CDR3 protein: CASRTGYSNQPQHF; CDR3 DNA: TGTGCCAGCAGGACAGGGTATAGCAATCAGCCCCAGCATTTT
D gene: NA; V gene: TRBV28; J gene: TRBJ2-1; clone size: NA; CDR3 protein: CASSAGQISYNEQFF; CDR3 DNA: TGTGCCAGCAGTGCCGGACAGATCTCCTACAATGAGCAGTTCTTC
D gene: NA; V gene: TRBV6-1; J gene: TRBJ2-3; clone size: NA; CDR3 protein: CASSETTDGADTQYF; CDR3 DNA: TGTGCCAGCAGTGAAACTACGGACGGGGCAGATACGCAGTATTTT
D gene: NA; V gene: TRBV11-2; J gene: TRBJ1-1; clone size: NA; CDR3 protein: CASSRGGRYTEAFF; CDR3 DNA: TGTGCCAGCAGTCGAGGAGGCCGCTACACTGAAGCTTTCTTT
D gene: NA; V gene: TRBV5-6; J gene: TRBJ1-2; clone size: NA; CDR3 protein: CASSLEGRVAYGYTF; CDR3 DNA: TGTGCCAGCAGCTTGGAGGGCAGGGTGGCCTATGGCTACACCTTC
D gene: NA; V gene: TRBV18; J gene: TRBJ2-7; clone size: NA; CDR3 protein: CASSPTPAANSYEQYF; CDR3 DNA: TGTGCCAGCTCCCCTACCCCGGCGGCCAACTCCTACGAGCAGTACTTC
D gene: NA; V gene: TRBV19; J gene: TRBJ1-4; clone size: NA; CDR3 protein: CASNQGGTNEKLFF; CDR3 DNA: TGTGCCAGTAATCAAGGGGGTACTAATGAAAAACTGTTTTTT
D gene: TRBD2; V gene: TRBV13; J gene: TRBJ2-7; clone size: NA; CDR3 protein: CASSFGGAGLASYEQYF; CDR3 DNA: TGTGCCAGCAGCTTCGGGGGGGCGGGCCTTGCTTCCTACGAGCAGTACTTC
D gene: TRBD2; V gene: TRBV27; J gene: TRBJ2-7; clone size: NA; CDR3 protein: CASSLYGLAGYEQYF; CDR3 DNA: TGTGCCAGCAGTTTATATGGGCTAGCGGGGTACGAGCAGTACTTC
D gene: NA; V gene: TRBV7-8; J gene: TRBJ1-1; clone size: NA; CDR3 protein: CASLKAENTEAFF; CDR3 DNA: TGTGCCAGCCTCAAAGCTGAGAACACTGAAGCTTTCTTT
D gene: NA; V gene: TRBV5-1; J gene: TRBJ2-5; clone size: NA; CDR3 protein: CASSPRRQTETQYF; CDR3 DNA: TGCGCCAGCAGCCCTAGACGACAGACGGAGACCCAGTACTTC
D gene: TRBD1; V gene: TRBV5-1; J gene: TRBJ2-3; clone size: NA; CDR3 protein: CASRRTTGANPSTDTQYF; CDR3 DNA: TGCGCCAGCAGACGAACGACAGGGGCGAATCCTAGCACAGATACGCAGTATTTT
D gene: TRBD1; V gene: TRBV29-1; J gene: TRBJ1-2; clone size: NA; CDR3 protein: CSVEEGDRDYGYTF; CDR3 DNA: TGCAGCGTTGAAGAAGGGGACAGGGACTATGGCTACACCTTC
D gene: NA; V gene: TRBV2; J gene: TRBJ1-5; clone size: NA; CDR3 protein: CASKGQGLSNQPQHF; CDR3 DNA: TGTGCCAGCAAGGGGCAGGGTCTAAGCAATCAGCCCCAGCATTTT
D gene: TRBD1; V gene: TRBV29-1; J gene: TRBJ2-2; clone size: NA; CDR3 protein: CGVQGQGATGELFF; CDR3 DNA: TGCGGCGTACAGGGACAGGGGGCTACCGGGGAGCTGTTTTTT
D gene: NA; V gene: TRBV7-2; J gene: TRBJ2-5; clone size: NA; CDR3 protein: CASSARQVGETQYF; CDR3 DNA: TGTGCCAGCAGCGCCCGGCAGGTGGGAGAGACCCAGTACTTC
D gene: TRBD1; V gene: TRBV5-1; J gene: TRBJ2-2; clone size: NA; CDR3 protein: CASSIGTANTGELFF; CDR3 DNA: TGCGCCAGCAGCATCGGGACAGCGAACACCGGGGAGCTGTTTTTT
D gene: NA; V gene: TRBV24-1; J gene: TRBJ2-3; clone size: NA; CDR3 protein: CATSDRALLGTDTQYF; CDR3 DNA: TGTGCCACCAGTGATCGAGCGCTGCTGGGCACAGATACGCAGTATTTT
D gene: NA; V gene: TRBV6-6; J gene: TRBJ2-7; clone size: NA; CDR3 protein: CASSYSGSLSYEQYF; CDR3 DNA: TGTGCCAGCAGTTACTCTGGGAGTTTGAGCTACGAGCAGTACTTC
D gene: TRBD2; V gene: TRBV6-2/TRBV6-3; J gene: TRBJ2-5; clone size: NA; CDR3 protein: CASSPGTSGGQETQYF; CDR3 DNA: TGTGCCAGCAGTCCCGGGACTAGCGGGGGCCAAGAGACCCAGTACTTC
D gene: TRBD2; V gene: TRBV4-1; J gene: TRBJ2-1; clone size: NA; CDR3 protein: CASSQPSSGGDYNEQFF; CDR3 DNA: TGCGCCAGCAGCCAACCTTCTAGCGGGGGGGACTACAATGAGCAGTTCTTC
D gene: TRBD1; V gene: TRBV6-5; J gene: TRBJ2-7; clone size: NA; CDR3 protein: CASRRDRATYEQYF; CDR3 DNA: TGTGCCAGCAGGAGGGACAGGGCTACCTACGAGCAGTACTTC
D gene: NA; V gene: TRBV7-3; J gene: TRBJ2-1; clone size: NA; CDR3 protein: CASSLALAYPHNEQFF; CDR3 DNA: TGTGCCAGCAGCTTGGCGCTAGCGTATCCCCACAATGAGCAGTTCTTC
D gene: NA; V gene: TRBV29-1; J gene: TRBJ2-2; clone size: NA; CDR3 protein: CSVGTGKTGELFF; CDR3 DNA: TGCAGCGTAGGCACAGGGAAAACCGGGGAGCTGTTTTTT
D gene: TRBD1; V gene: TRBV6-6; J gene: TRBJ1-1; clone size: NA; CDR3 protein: CASSQGDRGQGTEAFF; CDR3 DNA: TGTGCCAGCAGTCAAGGGGACAGGGGACAGGGCACTGAAGCTTTCTTT
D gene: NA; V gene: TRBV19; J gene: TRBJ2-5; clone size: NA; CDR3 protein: CASSPPGRKRETQYF; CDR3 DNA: TGTGCCAGTAGTCCCCCAGGTCGGAAAAGAGAGACCCAGTACTTC
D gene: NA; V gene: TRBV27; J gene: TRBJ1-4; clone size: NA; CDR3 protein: CASSSTGYSNEKLFF; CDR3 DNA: TGTGCCAGCAGCTCCACAGGGTACTCAAATGAAAAACTGTTTTTT
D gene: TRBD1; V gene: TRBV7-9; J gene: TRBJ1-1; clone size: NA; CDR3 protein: CASSRDRVGNTEAFF; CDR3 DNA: TGTGCCAGCAGCCGGGACAGGGTGGGGAACACTGAAGCTTTCTTT
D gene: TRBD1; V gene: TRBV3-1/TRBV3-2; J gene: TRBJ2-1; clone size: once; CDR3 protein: CASSLVGDRSYNEQFF; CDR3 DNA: TGTGCCAGCAGCCTTGTCGGGGACAGGTCCTACAATGAGCAGTTCTTC
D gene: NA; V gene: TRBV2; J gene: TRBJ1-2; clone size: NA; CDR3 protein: CASQPSAGRGGYTF; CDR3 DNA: TGTGCCAGCCAACCTTCTGCCGGCCGGGGTGGCTACACCTTC
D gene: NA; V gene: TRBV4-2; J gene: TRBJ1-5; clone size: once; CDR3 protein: CASSQVGRDDQPQHF; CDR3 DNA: TGTGCCAGCAGCCAAGTTGGCAGGGATGATCAGCCCCAGCATTTT
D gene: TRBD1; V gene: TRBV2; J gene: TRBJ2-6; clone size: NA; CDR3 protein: CASSVGQGTGANVLTF; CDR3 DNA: TGTGCCAGCAGTGTAGGACAGGGGACTGGGGCCAACGTCCTGACTTTC
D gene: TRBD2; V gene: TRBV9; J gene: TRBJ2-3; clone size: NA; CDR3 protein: CASSATGTSGGVVGQYF; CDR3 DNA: TGTGCCAGCAGCGCTACCGGGACTAGCGGGGGGGTAGTCGGGCAGTATTTT
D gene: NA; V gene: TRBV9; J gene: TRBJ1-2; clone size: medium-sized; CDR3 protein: CASSVVPGTRNYGYTF; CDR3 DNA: TGTGCCAGCAGCGTAGTCCCAGGGACAAGAAACTATGGCTACACCTTC
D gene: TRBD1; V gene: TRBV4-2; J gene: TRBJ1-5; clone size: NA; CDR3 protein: CASSQDRGDQPQHF; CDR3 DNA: TGTGCCAGCAGCCAAGACAGGGGGGATCAGCCCCAGCATTTT